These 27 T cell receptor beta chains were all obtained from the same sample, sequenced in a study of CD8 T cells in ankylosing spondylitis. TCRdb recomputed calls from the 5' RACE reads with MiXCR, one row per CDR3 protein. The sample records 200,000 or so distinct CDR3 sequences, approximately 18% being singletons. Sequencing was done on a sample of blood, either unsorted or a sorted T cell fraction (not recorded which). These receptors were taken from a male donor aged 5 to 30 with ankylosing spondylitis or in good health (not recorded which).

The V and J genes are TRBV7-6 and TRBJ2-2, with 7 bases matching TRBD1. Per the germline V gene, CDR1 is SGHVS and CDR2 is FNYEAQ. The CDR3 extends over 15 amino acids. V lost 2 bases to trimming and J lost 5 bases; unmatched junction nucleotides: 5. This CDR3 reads CASSLTRQGTGELFF. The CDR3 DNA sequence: TGTGCCAGCAGCTTAACCCGACAGGGTACCGGGGAGCTGTTTTTT.

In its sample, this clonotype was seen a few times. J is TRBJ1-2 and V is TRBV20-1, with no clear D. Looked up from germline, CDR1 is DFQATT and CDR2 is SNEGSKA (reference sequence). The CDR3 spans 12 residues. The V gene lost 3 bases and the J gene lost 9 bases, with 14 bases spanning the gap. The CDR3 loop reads CSASDGRLSYTF. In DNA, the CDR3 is TGCAGTGCTAGCGACGGACGGCTGAGCTACACCTTC.

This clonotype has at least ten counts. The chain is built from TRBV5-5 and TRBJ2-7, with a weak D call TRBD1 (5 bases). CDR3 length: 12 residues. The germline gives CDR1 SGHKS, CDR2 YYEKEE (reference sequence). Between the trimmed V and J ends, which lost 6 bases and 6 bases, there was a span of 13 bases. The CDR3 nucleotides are TGTGCCAGCAAATCAGGGATGAGCGAGCAGTACTTC. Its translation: CASKSGMSEQYF.

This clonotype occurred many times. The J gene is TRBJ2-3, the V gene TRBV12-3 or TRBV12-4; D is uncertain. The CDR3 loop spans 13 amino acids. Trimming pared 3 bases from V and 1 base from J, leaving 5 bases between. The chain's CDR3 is CASSLSGTDTQYF. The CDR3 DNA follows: TGTGCCAGCAGTTTGAGCGGCACAGATACGCAGTATTTT.

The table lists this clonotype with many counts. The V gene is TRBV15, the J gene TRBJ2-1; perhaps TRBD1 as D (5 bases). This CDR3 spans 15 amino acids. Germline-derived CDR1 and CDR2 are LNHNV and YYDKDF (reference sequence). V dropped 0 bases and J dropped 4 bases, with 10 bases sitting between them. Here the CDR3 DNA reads TGTGCCACCAGCAGAGAGACAGCAGGGTACAATGAGCAGTTCTTC. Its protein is CATSRETAGYNEQFF. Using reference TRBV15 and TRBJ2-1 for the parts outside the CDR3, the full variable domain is DAMVIQNPRYQVTQFGKPVTLSCSQTLNHNVMYWYQQKSSQAPKLLFHYYDKDFNNEADTPDNFQSRRPNTSFCFLDIRSPGLGDTAMYLCATSRETAGYNEQFFGPGTRLTVL.

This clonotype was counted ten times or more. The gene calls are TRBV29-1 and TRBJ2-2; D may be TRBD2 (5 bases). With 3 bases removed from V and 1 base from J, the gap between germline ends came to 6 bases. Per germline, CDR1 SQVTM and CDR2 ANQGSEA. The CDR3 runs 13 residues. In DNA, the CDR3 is TGCAGCGTTGATGCGGGGAACACCGGGGAGCTGTTTTTT. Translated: CSVDAGNTGELFF.

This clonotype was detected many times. CDR3 nucleotide sequence: TGTGCCAGCAGTTTAGCCTCAGGGGTTGGCGGCTACACCTTC. Its protein product is CASSLASGVGGYTF. The rearrangement uses TRBV12-3 or TRBV12-4 and TRBJ1-2; possibly TRBD1 for D (6 bases). The CDR3 consists of 14 residues. V was cut by 0 bases and J by 8 bases, with 13 bases left in between.

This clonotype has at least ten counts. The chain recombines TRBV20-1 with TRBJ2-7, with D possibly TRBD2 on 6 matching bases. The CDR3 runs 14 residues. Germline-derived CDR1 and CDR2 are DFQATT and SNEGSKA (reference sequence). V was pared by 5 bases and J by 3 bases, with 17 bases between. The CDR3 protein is CSAPGVGKLYEQYF. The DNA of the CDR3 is TGCAGTGCTCCGGGGGTGGGAAAACTCTACGAGCAGTACTTC.

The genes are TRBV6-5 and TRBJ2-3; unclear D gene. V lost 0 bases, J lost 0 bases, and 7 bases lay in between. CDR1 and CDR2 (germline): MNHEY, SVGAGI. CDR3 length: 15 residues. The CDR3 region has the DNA TGTGCCAGCAGTTACTCGCAGATTAGCACAGATACGCAGTATTTT. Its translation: CASSYSQISTDTQYF.

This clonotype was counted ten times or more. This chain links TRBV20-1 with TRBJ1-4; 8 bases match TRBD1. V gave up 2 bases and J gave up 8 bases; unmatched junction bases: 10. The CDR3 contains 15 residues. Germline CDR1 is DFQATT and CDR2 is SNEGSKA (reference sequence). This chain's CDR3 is CSARPADRGYEKLFF. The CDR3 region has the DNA TGCAGTGCTAGACCAGCCGACAGGGGATACGAAAAACTGTTTTTT.

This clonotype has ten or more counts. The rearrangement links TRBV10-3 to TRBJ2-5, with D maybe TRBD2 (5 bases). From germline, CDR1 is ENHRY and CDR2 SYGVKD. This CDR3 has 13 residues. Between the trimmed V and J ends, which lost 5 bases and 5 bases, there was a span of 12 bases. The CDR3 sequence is CAISPLVTETQYF. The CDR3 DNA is TGTGCCATCAGTCCACTAGTAACTGAGACCCAGTACTTC.

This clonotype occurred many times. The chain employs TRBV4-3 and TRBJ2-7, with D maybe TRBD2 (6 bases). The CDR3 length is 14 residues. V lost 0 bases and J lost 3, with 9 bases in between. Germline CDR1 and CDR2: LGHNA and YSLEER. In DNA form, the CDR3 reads TGCGCCAGCAGCCAAGATGCGACTAGCTACGAGCAGTACTTC. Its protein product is CASSQDATSYEQYF.

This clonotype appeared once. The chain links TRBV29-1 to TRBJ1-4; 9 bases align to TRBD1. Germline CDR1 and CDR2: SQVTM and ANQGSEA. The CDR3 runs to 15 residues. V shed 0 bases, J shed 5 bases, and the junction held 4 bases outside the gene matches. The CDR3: CSVEDLGQGNEKLFF. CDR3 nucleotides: TGCAGCGTTGAAGACTTGGGACAGGGAAATGAAAAACTGTTTTTT.

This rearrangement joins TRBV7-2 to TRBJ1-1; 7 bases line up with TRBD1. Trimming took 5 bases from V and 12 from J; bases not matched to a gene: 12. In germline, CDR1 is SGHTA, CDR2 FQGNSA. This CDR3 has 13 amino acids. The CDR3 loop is CASSDQSGTEPFF. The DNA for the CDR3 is TGTGCCAGCAGCGATCAATCCGGGACAGAACCTTTCTTT.

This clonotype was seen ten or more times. In DNA, the CDR3 is TGTGCCAGCAGGAATATAGCGGGGGACGTCTCTGGGGCCAACGTCCTGACTTTC. This translates into CASRNIAGDVSGANVLTF. V and J are TRBV12-3 or TRBV12-4 and TRBJ2-6, with 9 bases aligning to TRBD2. V was pared by 6 bases and J by 0 bases, with 9 bases of the junction left unmatched. The CDR3 contains 18 residues.

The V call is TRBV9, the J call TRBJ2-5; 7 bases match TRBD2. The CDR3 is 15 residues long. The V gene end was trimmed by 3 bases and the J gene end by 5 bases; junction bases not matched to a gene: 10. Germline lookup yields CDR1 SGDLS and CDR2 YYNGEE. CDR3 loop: CASSARREWRETQYF. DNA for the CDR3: TGTGCCAGCAGCGCAAGGCGGGAGTGGAGGGAGACCCAGTACTTC.

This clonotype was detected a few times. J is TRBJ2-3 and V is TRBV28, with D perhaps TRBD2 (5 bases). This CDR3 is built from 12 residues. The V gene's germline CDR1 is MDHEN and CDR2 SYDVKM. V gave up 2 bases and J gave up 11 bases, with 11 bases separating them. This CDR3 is CASSLMEVGQYF. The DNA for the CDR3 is TGTGCCAGCAGTTTAATGGAGGTGGGGCAGTATTTT.

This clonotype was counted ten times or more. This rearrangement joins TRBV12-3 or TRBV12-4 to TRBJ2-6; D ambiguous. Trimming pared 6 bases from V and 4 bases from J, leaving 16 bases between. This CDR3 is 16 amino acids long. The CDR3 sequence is CASRAPGLPGANVLTF. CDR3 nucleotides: TGTGCCAGCAGGGCCCCCGGTCTGCCCGGGGCCAACGTCCTGACTTTC.

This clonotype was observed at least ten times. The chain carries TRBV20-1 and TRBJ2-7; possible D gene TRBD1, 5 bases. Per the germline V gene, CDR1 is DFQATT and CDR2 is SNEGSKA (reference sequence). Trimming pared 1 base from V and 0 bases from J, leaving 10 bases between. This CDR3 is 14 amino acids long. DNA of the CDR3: TGCAGTGCTAGAGGGCAGGGCTCCTCCTACGAGCAGTACTTC. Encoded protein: CSARGQGSSYEQYF.

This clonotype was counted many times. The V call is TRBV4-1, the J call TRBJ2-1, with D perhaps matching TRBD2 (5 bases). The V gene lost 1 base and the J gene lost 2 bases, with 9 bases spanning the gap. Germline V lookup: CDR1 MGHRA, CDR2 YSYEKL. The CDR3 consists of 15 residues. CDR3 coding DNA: TGCGCCAGCAGCCAAGGGGCTAGCACCTACAATGAGCAGTTCTTC. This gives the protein CASSQGASTYNEQFF.

The CDR3 DNA reads as TGTGCCAGCAGTTTATCCTCGACCGGGACGCAGCAGTTCTTC. This sequence encodes CASSLSSTGTQQFF. The V and J genes are TRBV27 and TRBJ2-1; TRBD1 or TRBD2 may be the D gene (5 bases each). The CDR3 sequence is 14 residues long. Looked up from germline, CDR1 is MNHEY and CDR2 is SMNVEV (reference sequence). Trimming cost V 0 bases and J 11 bases, with 14 bases left between them.

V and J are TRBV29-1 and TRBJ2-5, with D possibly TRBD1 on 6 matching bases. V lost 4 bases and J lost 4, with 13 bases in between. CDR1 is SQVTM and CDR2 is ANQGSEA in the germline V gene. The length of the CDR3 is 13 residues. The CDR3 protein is CSVAFWTVETQYF. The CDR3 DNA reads TGCAGCGTTGCGTTCTGGACAGTAGAGACCCAGTACTTC.

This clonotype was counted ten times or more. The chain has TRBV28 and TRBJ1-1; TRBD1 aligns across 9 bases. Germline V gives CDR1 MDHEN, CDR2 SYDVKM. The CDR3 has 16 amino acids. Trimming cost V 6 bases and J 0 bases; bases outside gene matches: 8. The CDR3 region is CASRYPGTGLNTEAFF. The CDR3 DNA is TGTGCCAGCAGGTACCCCGGGACAGGGTTGAACACTGAAGCTTTCTTT.

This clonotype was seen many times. Here the CDR3 DNA reads TGTGCCAGCAGAAACTACGAGCAGTACTTC. Translation: CASRNYEQYF. This sequence joins TRBV2 and TRBJ2-7, with D uncertain. The CDR3 loop spans 10 amino acids. CDR1 SNHLY and CDR2 FYNNEI come from the germline V gene. The germline V and J ends were trimmed by 6 bases and 3 bases, with 3 bases remaining between them.

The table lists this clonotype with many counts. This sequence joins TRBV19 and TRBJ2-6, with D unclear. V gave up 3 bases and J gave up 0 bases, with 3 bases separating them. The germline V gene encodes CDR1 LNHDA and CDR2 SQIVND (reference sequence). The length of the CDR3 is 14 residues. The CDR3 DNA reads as TGTGCCAGTAGTATGAGCTCTGGGGCCAACGTCCTGACTTTC. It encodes CASSMSSGANVLTF.

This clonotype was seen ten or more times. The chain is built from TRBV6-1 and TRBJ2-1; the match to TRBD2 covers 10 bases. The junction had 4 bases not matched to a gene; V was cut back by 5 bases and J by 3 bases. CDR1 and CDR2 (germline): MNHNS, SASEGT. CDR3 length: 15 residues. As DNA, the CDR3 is TGTGCCAGCAGTAGCGGGAGGGCCTACTACAATGAGCAGTTCTTC. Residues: CASSSGRAYYNEQFF.

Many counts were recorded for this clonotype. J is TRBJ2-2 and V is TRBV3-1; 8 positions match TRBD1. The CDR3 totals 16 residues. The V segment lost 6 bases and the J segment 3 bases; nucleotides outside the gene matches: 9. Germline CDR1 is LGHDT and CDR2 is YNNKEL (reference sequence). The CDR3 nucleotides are TGTGCCAGCAGGGTGGCAGGGGGCCGGTACACCGGGGAGCTGTTTTTT. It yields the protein CASRVAGGRYTGELFF.